The clone carrying this T cell receptor beta chain was counted only a few times. What it recognizes is unknown. Attached unique molecular identifiers marked individual cDNA molecules. TCRdb used MiXCR to reprocess the 5' RACE reads, holding one entry per CDR3 protein. This table has 70,000 or so distinct CDR3 sequences, approximately 11% appearing once. This record comes from a study of early T cells in non-severe SARS-CoV-2 infection. Study results and caveats: Matching against VDJdb likely underestimated virus-specific expansions, favoring anti-spike CD8.

The CDR3 runs 14 residues. V lost 2 bases and J lost 0, with 5 bases in between. Germline assignment: CDR1 SGHTA and CDR2 FQGNSA. The TCR originated in an adult who was a healthcare worker with PCR-confirmed SARS-CoV-2 infection or an uninfected control (not recorded which). The chain has TRBV7-2 and TRBJ2-1; D remains unclear. The sequencing input was whole blood. The CDR3 nucleotides are TGTGCCAGCAGCTTAAGCCGCTCCTACAATGAGCAGTTCTTC. It is translated as CASSLSRSYNEQFF.